The next 20 T cell receptor beta chains were all read from a single sample in a study of T-cell reconstitution after alpha-beta-depleted transplantation in children. Construction of the TCRbeta library involved unique molecular identifiers. Using its own MiXCR run on the PCR reads, TCRdb lists one record per CDR3 protein. The sample yields just over 200,000 distinct CDR3 sequences, about 8.7% seen once. This sample comprised PBMCs, mostly from graft donor cells, obtained 360 days after TCRalphabeta/CD19-depleted stem cell transplant. Receptors were obtained from a male patient aged 2-15 years who had a stem cell transplant for acute myeloid leukemia, so the T cells may come from the graft donor.

The rearrangement uses TRBV25-1 and TRBJ2-5, with D tentatively TRBD1 (5 bases). The CDR3 has 10 amino acids. Germline CDR1 is MGHDK and CDR2 is SYGVNS. The CDR3 reads CAVRGETQYF. The CDR3 bases are TGTGCTGTAAGGGGAGAGACCCAGTACTTC.

This clonotype was recorded at least ten times. The genes are TRBV7-9 and TRBJ2-7; the match to TRBD2 covers 7 bases. CDR3 length: 14 amino acids. CDR1 SEHNR and CDR2 FQNEAQ come from the germline V gene (reference sequence). Germline trimming cut 1 base from V and 4 bases from J; bases unmatched to any gene: 4. CDR3 sequence: CASSLDGRGYEQYV. For the CDR3, the DNA is TGTGCCAGCAGCTTAGATGGGAGGGGTTACGAGCAGTACGTC.

The J gene is TRBJ2-3, the V gene TRBV12-3 or TRBV12-4; D perhaps matches TRBD2 (6 bases). Trimming cost V 7 bases and J 3 bases, with 14 bases left between them. The length of the CDR3 is 14 residues. In DNA form, the CDR3 reads TGTGCCAGCACCACCTGGGGGGAGACAGATACGCAGTATTTT. It codes for CASTTWGETDTQYF.

A few counts support this clonotype. This chain links TRBV7-2 with TRBJ2-1, with D possibly being TRBD1 (5 bases). The CDR3 covers 14 residues. Trimming stripped 5 bases from V and 9 bases from J, with 17 bases between. The germline V gene has CDR1 SGHTA and CDR2 FQGNSA. The DNA for the CDR3 is TGTGCCAGCAGCATCCTCCAGAGAAGGGGTGAGCAGTTCTTC. Translated: CASSILQRRGEQFF.

In its sample, this clonotype was seen many times. The rearrangement joins TRBV5-1 to TRBJ1-1, with D possibly matching TRBD1 (5 bases). There are 14 residues in the CDR3. V was cut by 0 bases and J by 3 bases, with 9 bases left in between. CDR1 is SGHRS, CDR2 YFSETQ, per germline. Here the CDR3 DNA reads TGCGCCAGCAGCTTGGAGGGGCAGGACACTGAAGCTTTCTTT. Translated, it gives CASSLEGQDTEAFF.

A few counts support this clonotype. The chain employs TRBV20-1 and TRBJ2-2, with D tentatively TRBD1 (5 bases). Trimming removed 6 bases from V and 0 bases from J, with 11 bases in between. The CDR3 runs 14 residues. Germline V CDR1 and CDR2: DFQATT, SNEGSKA (reference sequence). The CDR3 DNA is TGCAGTGCCCAGGGTCGAGCGAACACCGGGGAGCTGTTTTTT. This sequence encodes CSAQGRANTGELFF.

In this sample, this clonotype turned up a few times. The chain links TRBV20-1 to TRBJ2-3; the match to TRBD2 covers 9 bases. CDR1 and CDR2 (germline): DFQATT, SNEGSKA (reference sequence). The CDR3 spans 16 residues. The CDR3 reads CSAIGRGGGSTDTQYF. CDR3 sequence (DNA): TGCAGCGCCATAGGGCGGGGGGGCGGTAGCACAGATACGCAGTATTTT.

J is TRBJ2-2 and V is TRBV5-1, with D uncertain. The CDR3 has 13 residues. CDR1 SGHRS and CDR2 YFSETQ come from the germline V gene. The V end lost 1 base, the J end lost 6 bases, and 7 bases lay between the germline ends. The CDR3 DNA reads as TGCGCCAGCAGCTTGACTTACTCCGGGGAGCTGTTTTTT. Amino acids: CASSLTYSGELFF.

The V call is TRBV7-9, the J call TRBJ2-7; D might be TRBD2 (6 bases). This CDR3 is built from 16 residues. Germline V gene data show CDR1 as SEHNR and CDR2 as FQNEAQ (reference sequence). The V end was cut by 5 bases, the J end by 3 bases, with 20 bases between. In DNA, the CDR3 is TGTGCCAGCAGCCCCTTGGAGGGCGGGAAGATCTACGAGCAGTACTTC. This gives the protein CASSPLEGGKIYEQYF.

The V call is TRBV6-5, the J call TRBJ2-1; tentative D call: TRBD2 (6 bases). The CDR3 consists of 16 residues. In germline, CDR1 is MNHEY, CDR2 SVGAGI. V was cut by 2 bases and J by 5 bases, with 16 bases left in between. This CDR3 is CASSYGGVYSHNEQFF. The CDR3 nucleotides are TGTGCCAGCAGTTACGGCGGGGTCTACTCTCACAATGAGCAGTTCTTC.

This clonotype turned up a few times. The rearrangement joins TRBV29-1 to TRBJ2-5; tentative D call: TRBD1 (5 bases). This CDR3 comprises 13 residues. From germline, CDR1 is SQVTM and CDR2 ANQGSEA. The V end was cut by 3 bases, the J end by 0 bases, with 8 bases between. CDR3 bases: TGCAGCGTTGAGACAGCGTACCAAGAGACCCAGTACTTC. This codes for CSVETAYQETQYF.

V gene TRBV27 combines with J gene TRBJ2-5, with 8 bases matching TRBD1. Unmatched junction bases numbered 13, after V lost 3 bases and J lost 4 bases. This CDR3 spans 17 amino acids. From germline, CDR1 is MNHEY and CDR2 SMNVEV (reference sequence). In nucleotides, the CDR3 is TGTGCCAGCAGTTTTCCCCCTCGACAGGGGAGAGGAGAGACCCAGTACTTC. Translated, it gives CASSFPPRQGRGETQYF.

This clonotype has more than one count but fewer than ten. The genes are TRBV20-1 and TRBJ1-4; TRBD1 is a possible D gene (6 bases). This CDR3 is built from 14 residues. The germline V and J ends were trimmed by 5 bases and 5 bases, with 15 bases remaining between them. The germline V gene encodes CDR1 DFQATT and CDR2 SNEGSKA (reference sequence). In DNA form, the CDR3 reads TGCAGTGCTCAGAAAGGAGGGGGAAATGAAAAACTGTTTTTT. This encodes CSAQKGGGNEKLFF.

The rearrangement links TRBV7-6 to TRBJ2-2; the match to TRBD1 covers 8 bases. Germline-derived CDR1 and CDR2 are SGHVS and FNYEAQ. The CDR3 has 16 amino acids. V dropped 3 bases and J dropped 4; count of bases not matched to a gene: 7. CDR3 DNA: TGTGCCAGCAGCTTCGGACAGGGTTCCCCCACCGGGGAGCTGTTTTTT. Encoded protein: CASSFGQGSPTGELFF.

This clonotype was observed a handful of times. V gene TRBV5-1 combines with J gene TRBJ2-3, with D perhaps TRBD2 (7 bases). Trimming took off 4 bases at V and 1 base at J, with 13 bases between the two ends. There are 15 residues in the CDR3. Germline V gene data show CDR1 as SGHRS and CDR2 as YFSETQ. CDR3 in amino acids: CASSVYGGRTDTQYF. CDR3 bases: TGCGCCAGCAGCGTATACGGGGGGCGCACAGATACGCAGTATTTT.

This clonotype occurred many times. This chain uses TRBV5-1 with TRBJ2-1; no clear D gene. V dropped 4 bases and J dropped 6 bases, with 14 bases sitting between them. From germline, CDR1 is SGHRS and CDR2 YFSETQ. CDR3 length: 14 amino acids. In DNA, the CDR3 is TGCGCCAGCAGCGGCCTCCGGACGGCCAATGAGCAGTTCTTC. As protein: CASSGLRTANEQFF.

This clonotype has at least ten counts. This chain links TRBV12-3 or TRBV12-4 with TRBJ2-1, with 9 bases that match TRBD1. V lost 6 bases and J lost 7; bases outside the gene matches: 7. The CDR3 contains 14 residues. The CDR3 DNA is TGTGCCAGCAGGCGGACAGGGGCTGGAAATGAGCAGTTCTTC. Translating gives CASRRTGAGNEQFF.

This clonotype has a count of ten or more. The chain joins TRBV7-9 to TRBJ2-7; D is possibly TRBD1 (5 bases). This CDR3 contains 13 residues. Trimming took 3 bases from V and 2 from J, leaving 8 bases between them. Germline V gene sequence: CDR1 SEHNR, CDR2 FQNEAQ (reference sequence). The CDR3 is CASSFDSTYEQYF. The CDR3 DNA reads TGTGCCAGCAGCTTCGACAGCACCTACGAGCAGTACTTC.

The sample holds many counts of this clonotype. The chain joins TRBV12-3 or TRBV12-4 to TRBJ2-2; D possibly corresponds to TRBD1 (7 bases). Trimming pared 6 bases from V and 7 bases from J, leaving 18 bases between. The CDR3 is 15 amino acids. The CDR3 DNA reads TGTGCCAGCAGCCCCCAACTAGCAGGGGGCGGGGAGCTGTTTTTT. Its protein product is CASSPQLAGGGELFF.

The chain carries TRBV9 and TRBJ2-7; D not certain. Trimming shortened V by 0 bases and J by 2 bases, and 12 bases separated the two germline ends. The CDR3 is 15 residues long. Per germline, CDR1 SGDLS and CDR2 YYNGEE. The CDR3 loop reads CASSVETVLTYEQYV. CDR3 sequence (DNA): TGTGCCAGCAGCGTAGAAACCGTTCTAACCTACGAGCAGTACGTC.